The 3 T cell receptor beta chains reported below all come from one sample, sequenced in a study of breast tumors, draining lymph nodes, adjacent tissues. Each CDR3 protein gets one entry after TCRdb re-called the multiplex PCR reads with MiXCR. The sample yields about 220,000 distinct CDR3 sequences, less than 40% seen once. Samples came from axillary lymph nodes draining the breast cancer. Sequences were obtained from axillary lymph node tissue. The receptors derive from a female donor with breast cancer. Some clones in this sample may be carry-over from other donors' samples.

With regard to this clonotype: One junction end disagrees with the germline gene, perhaps due to a read error. The chain has TRBV3-1 and TRBJ2-1; D call uncertain. Germline V gene sequence: CDR1 LGHDT, CDR2 YNNKEL (reference sequence). The length of the CDR3 is 16 residues. DNA of the CDR3: TGTCCCAGCAGCCAAGATTCCGGCAGCTCCTACAATGAGCAGTTCTTC. Amino acids: CPSSQDSGSSYNEQFF.

The chain combines TRBV2 with TRBJ1-2, with TRBD1 as a possible D gene (5 bases). Trimming pared 7 bases from V and 10 bases from J, leaving 25 bases between. The CDR3 consists of 15 residues. Per germline, CDR1 SNHLY and CDR2 FYNNEI. The CDR3 DNA is TGTGCCAGCACCCCTGGGGGGGACTTTTTCTATACCTACACCTTC. This translates into CASTPGGDFFYTYTF.

This sequence joins TRBV4-2 and TRBJ2-3; 7 nucleotides line up with TRBD2. The CDR3 spans 15 residues. Germline loops: CDR1 LGHNA, CDR2 YNFKEQ. V lost 2 bases and J lost 4; bases outside the gene matches: 6. CDR3 nucleotide sequence: TGTGCCAGCAGCCAACAGAGCGGGAATTCAGATACGCAGTATTTT. This translates into CASSQQSGNSDTQYF.